The 20 T cell receptor beta chains below were found in one sample sequenced in a study of T-cell memory formation after mild COVID-19. Via MiXCR, TCRdb re-called the 5' RACE reads, giving one row per CDR3 protein. The data show hundreds of thousands of distinct CDR3 sequences, approximately 23% seen once. Source material: PBMCs or a T cell subset sorted from them (not recorded which). The source is an adult woman who had mild COVID-19 (a few samples of this study predate the infection). Cell type and time point are not known.

This clonotype occurred many times. V gene TRBV30 combines with J gene TRBJ2-4; the match to TRBD1 covers 8 bases. The CDR3 totals 15 residues. The germline V gene encodes CDR1 GTSNPN and CDR2 SVGIG (reference sequence). V dropped 2 bases and J dropped 8; count of bases not matched to a gene: 11. The CDR3 reads CAWSPGTGPRDIQYF. The CDR3 region has the DNA TGTGCCTGGAGTCCCGGGACAGGACCCAGGGACATTCAGTACTTC.

A few counts support this clonotype. The CDR3 coding sequence is TGCGCCAGCAGCTTGGAGGGTTTCTATGGCCTAGCGGGGGGCACGCAGTATTTT. Translating it yields CASSLEGFYGLAGGTQYF. The chain has TRBV5-1 and TRBJ2-3; TRBD2 aligns across 11 bases. This CDR3 comprises 18 residues. Germline V gives CDR1 SGHRS, CDR2 YFSETQ. Trimming removed 0 bases from V and 9 bases from J; junction bases left unmatched: 15.

The chain couples TRBV12-3 or TRBV12-4 to TRBJ2-1, with D maybe TRBD2 (5 bases). V lost 3 bases to trimming and J lost 0 bases, with 6 bases between them. The CDR3 consists of 14 residues. The CDR3: CASSFTSSYNEQFF. For the CDR3, the DNA is TGTGCCAGCAGTTTCACTAGCTCCTACAATGAGCAGTTCTTC.

The V call is TRBV4-1, the J call TRBJ1-3; D is unclear. This CDR3 is 15 amino acids long. The germline gives CDR1 MGHRA, CDR2 YSYEKL. Deletions cut 0 bases from V and 8 bases from J, with 14 bases between. The CDR3: CASSQDLVLGYTIYF. The CDR3 DNA reads as TGCGCCAGCAGCCAAGATTTGGTTTTGGGATACACCATATATTTT.

In this sample, this clonotype turned up a few times. The chain joins TRBV3-1 to TRBJ2-3, with 10 bases lining up with TRBD2. The germline CDR1 and CDR2 sequences are LGHDT and YNNKEL (reference sequence). The CDR3 covers 18 residues. The V gene end was trimmed by 0 bases and the J gene end by 1 base; junction bases not matched to a gene: 7. The CDR3 nucleotides are TGTGCCAGCAGCCAAGATCCGGGAGGACTAGCGGGCACAGATACGCAGTATTTT. Protein product: CASSQDPGGLAGTDTQYF.

The chain carries TRBV7-9 and TRBJ1-1; D not certain. The V gene lost 5 bases and the J gene lost 3 bases, with 22 bases spanning the gap. This CDR3 region has 17 residues. Germline assignment: CDR1 SEHNR and CDR2 FQNEAQ (reference sequence). The CDR3 protein is CASSPSRGRPMDTEAFF. In DNA, the CDR3 is TGTGCCAGCAGCCCTTCGAGAGGGAGACCCATGGACACTGAAGCTTTCTTT.

CDR3: CAWSPSGPEQYF. CDR3 coding DNA: TGTGCCTGGAGCCCCTCTGGCCCCGAGCAGTACTTC. This chain connects TRBV30 to TRBJ2-7, with D uncertain. The CDR3 extends over 12 amino acids. The germline gives CDR1 GTSNPN, CDR2 SVGIG (reference sequence). The ends were cut back, 3 bases at V and 6 bases at J, with 12 bases in the middle. Drawing the rest from reference TRBV30 and TRBJ2-7, the complete variable domain is SQTIHQWPATLVQPVGSPLSLECTVEGTSNPNLYWYRQAAGRGLQLLFYSVGIGQISSEVPQNLSASRPQDRQFILSSKKLLLSDSGFYLCAWSPSGPEQYFGPGTRLTVT.

The J gene is TRBJ1-1, the V gene TRBV4-1; D not resolved. Trimming removed 0 bases from V and 8 bases from J, with 10 bases in between. From germline, CDR1 is MGHRA and CDR2 YSYEKL. This CDR3 is built from 13 residues. Here the CDR3 DNA reads TGCGCCAGCAGCCAAGACGGCCTCGAGGAAGCTTTCTTT. Amino acid sequence: CASSQDGLEEAFF.

Only one count was recorded for this clonotype. J is TRBJ1-1 and V is TRBV7-9, with D hard to call. The CDR3 covers 12 residues. V lost 1 base and J lost 7, with 7 bases in between. CDR1 and CDR2 from the germline V gene are SEHNR and FQNEAQ (reference sequence). The CDR3 DNA reads TGTGCCAGCAGCTTAGATGGCTATGAAGCTTTCTTT. It encodes CASSLDGYEAFF.

The chain joins TRBV5-1 to TRBJ2-3; 11 bases match TRBD2. Per the germline V gene, CDR1 is SGHRS and CDR2 is YFSETQ. The V and J ends lost 0 bases and 6 bases, in that order; junction bases with no gene match: 6. CDR3 length equals 16 residues. The CDR3 nucleotides are TGCGCCAGCAGCTTGGCTCTAGCGGGAGGAATGGATACGCAGTATTTT. It is translated as CASSLALAGGMDTQYF.

CDR3 region: CATSDFPVRPSNTGELFF. CDR3 bases: TGTGCCACCAGTGATTTTCCAGTACGTCCATCGAACACCGGGGAGCTGTTTTTT. The chain carries TRBV24-1 and TRBJ2-2, with unresolved D. Trimming cost V 1 base and J 0 bases, with 14 bases left between them. This CDR3 is 18 amino acids long. Germline V gene data show CDR1 as KGHDR and CDR2 as SFDVKD.

A few counts support this clonotype. This rearrangement joins TRBV5-1 to TRBJ1-3; D is uncertain. CDR1 SGHRS and CDR2 YFSETQ come from the germline V gene. V gave up 0 bases and J gave up 0 bases, with 13 bases separating them. CDR3 length equals 17 residues. CDR3 DNA: TGCGCCAGCAGCTTGGATGTCAGAAAGAACTCTGGAAACACCATATATTTT. Translating gives CASSLDVRKNSGNTIYF.

The table lists this clonotype with a few counts. The genes are TRBV7-2 and TRBJ2-2, with D perhaps assigned TRBD1 or TRBD2 (6 bases each). The CDR3 has 16 amino acids. The V gene's germline CDR1 is SGHTA and CDR2 FQGNSA. Trimming left V 5 bases short and J 0 bases short, with 13 bases between. The CDR3 bases are TGTGCCAGCAGCCCCAGGGGACTGGCGAACACCGGGGAGCTGTTTTTT. Its protein product is CASSPRGLANTGELFF.

This clonotype was detected a few times. The chain links TRBV18 to TRBJ2-1; 9 bases are a match to TRBD2. CDR3 length equals 16 residues. Germline V lookup: CDR1 KGHSH, CDR2 LQKENI. After removal of 3 bases from V and 6 bases from J, the junction contained 9 bases not matched to a gene. The CDR3 is CASSPAGLAGTNEQFF. The CDR3 coding sequence is TGTGCCAGCTCACCCGCGGGGCTAGCGGGGACCAATGAGCAGTTCTTC.

The rearrangement links TRBV11-3 to TRBJ2-3; TRBD1 or TRBD2 may be the D gene (5 bases each). The germline V and J ends were trimmed by 0 bases and 1 base, with 20 bases remaining between them. The CDR3 is 19 residues long. Germline V gene lookup returns CDR1 SGHNT and CDR2 YENEEA. The CDR3 DNA sequence: TGTGCCAGCAGCTTAGATAGCGTGCAAGGGGCATTTGGCACAGATACGCAGTATTTT. This encodes CASSLDSVQGAFGTDTQYF. Together with reference TRBV11-3 and TRBJ2-3, the CDR3 gives the full variable domain: EAGVVQSPRYKIIEKKQPVAFWCNPISGHNTLYWYLQNLGQGPELLIRYENEEAVDDSQLPKDRFSAERLKGVDSTLKIQPAELGDSAVYLCASSLDSVQGAFGTDTQYFGPGTRLTVL.

This clonotype was seen a handful of times. V is TRBV6-5 and J is TRBJ2-7; 8 bases line up with TRBD2. There are 14 residues in the CDR3. Germline CDR1 reads MNHEY; CDR2 reads SVGAGI. J lost 2 bases, V lost 2 bases, and 2 bases had no gene match. CDR3 region: CASSYVAGPYEQYF. CDR3 nucleotide sequence: TGTGCCAGCAGTTACGTAGCGGGACCCTACGAGCAGTACTTC.

V usage is TRBV14 and J usage is TRBJ2-3; possible D gene TRBD1, 6 bases. V shed 4 bases and J shed 2 bases, with 16 bases lying between them. The CDR3 covers 16 residues. CDR1 SGHDN and CDR2 FVKESK come from the germline V gene. The DNA for the CDR3 is TGTGCCAGCAGCCGGGGGACAAATCAACCCACAGATACGCAGTATTTT. It encodes CASSRGTNQPTDTQYF.

This clonotype was detected a few times. This chain connects TRBV12-3 or TRBV12-4 to TRBJ2-7, with D maybe TRBD2 (7 bases). Trimming cost V 7 bases and J 1 base, with 17 bases left between them. The CDR3 extends over 15 amino acids. The chain's CDR3 is CASTRGGAESYEQYF. The CDR3, as DNA: TGTGCCAGCACCAGGGGAGGGGCAGAATCCTACGAGCAGTACTTC.

The rearrangement joins TRBV10-3 to TRBJ2-2, with D unresolved. Germline lookup yields CDR1 ENHRY and CDR2 SYGVKD. The CDR3 is made up of 13 amino acids. Trimming stripped 2 bases from V and 6 bases from J, with 7 bases between. CDR3 in DNA: TGTGCCATCAGTGAGACCGGATCCGGGGAGCTGTTTTTT. Encoded protein: CAISETGSGELFF.

The genes are TRBV11-1 and TRBJ1-1; D unresolved. V lost 5 bases to trimming and J lost 3 bases, with 10 bases between them. The CDR3 contains 13 residues. CDR1 is SGHAT, CDR2 FQDESV, per germline (reference sequence). The CDR3 here is CASSPTAYTEAFF. In DNA form, the CDR3 reads TGTGCCAGCAGCCCCACGGCTTACACTGAAGCTTTCTTT.